A selection of T cell receptor beta chains follows, all from one sample in a study of cytomegalovirus exposure and HLA in healthy donors. The table came from immunoSEQ multiplex PCR; TCRdb's copy has only in-frame clones and leaves some out. The sample has more than 95,000 clones, approximately 80% seen once. The specimen was PBMCs. The source of these receptors is a man younger than 40 in good health and CMV-seropositive. Both conserved end residues are part of each CDR3.

V gene,J gene,CDR3 protein
TRBV7-9,TRBJ2-3,CASRISGTDTQYF
TRBV29-1,TRBJ1-1,CSVDKGYTEAFF
TRBV5-6,TRBJ1-1,CASSWGDVLGGEAFF
TRBV4-3,TRBJ2-5,CASSQPGRGIETQYF
TRBV7-9,TRBJ1-1,CATNKQGATEAFF
TRBV18,TRBJ2-5,CASSPQRLAGASSETQYF
TRBV4-2,TRBJ2-2,CASSSLAGSNTGELFF
TRBV6-5,TRBJ1-1,CAIRAWGVGNTEAFF
TRBV28,TRBJ2-5,CASSLWDSQETQYF
TRBV7-2,TRBJ2-2,CASSPRFRDTTLNTGELFF
TRBV4-2,TRBJ2-1,CASSQPSTLVARAYNEQFF
TRBV27,TRBJ2-1,CASSLLVPPNEQFF
TRBV4-3,TRBJ2-3,CASSQAELAGESTDTQYF
TRBV7-2,TRBJ2-2,CASSLLAGVSGELFF
TRBV7-2,TRBJ1-6,CASSPRVVGSPLHF
TRBV10-3,TRBJ2-2,CAAAGQITGELFF
TRBV5-1,TRBJ2-1,CASSVGLAGLYNEQFF
TRBV10-3,TRBJ2-3,CAIRLAGASTDTQYF
TRBV5-1,TRBJ2-1,CASSLEGTYNEQFF
TRBV7-2,TRBJ2-3,CASSYLPGLASSTDTQYF
TRBV7-9,TRBJ2-2,CSSRSRTSGRGSNTGELFF
TRBV2,TRBJ1-1,CASRERQGVDTEAFF